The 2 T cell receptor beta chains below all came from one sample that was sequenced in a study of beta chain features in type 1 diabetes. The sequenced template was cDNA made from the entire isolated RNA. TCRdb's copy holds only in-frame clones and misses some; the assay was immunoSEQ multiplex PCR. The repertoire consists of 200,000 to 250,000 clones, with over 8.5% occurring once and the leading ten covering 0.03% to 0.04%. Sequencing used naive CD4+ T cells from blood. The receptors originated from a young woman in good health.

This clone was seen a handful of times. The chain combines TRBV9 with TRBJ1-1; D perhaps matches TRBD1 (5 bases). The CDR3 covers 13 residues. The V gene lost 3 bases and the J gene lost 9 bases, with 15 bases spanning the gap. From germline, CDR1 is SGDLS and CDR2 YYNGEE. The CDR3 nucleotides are TGTGCCAGCAGCGAACAGGATTTGGGCCAAGCTTTCTTT. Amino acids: CASSEQDLGQAFF.

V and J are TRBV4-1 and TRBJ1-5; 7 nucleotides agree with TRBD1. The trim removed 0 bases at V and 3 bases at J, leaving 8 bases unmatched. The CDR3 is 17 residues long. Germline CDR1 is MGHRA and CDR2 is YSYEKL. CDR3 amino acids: CASSQDGAGGNNQPQHF. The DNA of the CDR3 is TGCGCCAGCAGCCAAGATGGGGCAGGGGGAAACAATCAGCCCCAGCATTTT.